This TCR beta chain was recovered during a study of Ad26.COV2.S vaccination and SARS-CoV-2 variants (dated by TCRdb to about 2021). Regarding the complete study: Donors in the vaccine arm were drawn from COV1001, a phase I-IIa trial of Ad26.COV2.S in healthy adults that was multicentre, randomized, double-blind and placebo-controlled. Dosing of Ad26.COV2.S was intramuscular, at either 5x10^10 or 1x10^11 viral particles, delivered as one shot or as two shots spaced 56 days apart. Sequencing of the TCRbeta repertoire served to evaluate the specificity and breadth of SARS-CoV-2-reactive T cell receptors following Ad26.COV2.S vaccination. The TCR-sequenced set comprised about 32 samples: around 20 Ad26.COV2.S vaccine recipients, 5 placebo recipients and 8 SARS-CoV-2 convalescent individuals. Participants in the trial were split at random into five groups of five each, receiving low-dose or high-dose Ad26.COV2.S once or twice, or else placebo on both occasions. Blinding of investigators to trial group allocation was maintained during experiments and outcome assessment.

The treatment or condition label for this specimen denotes: 19 received Ad26.COV2.S at low or high dose, single or two shots; about 5 received placebo; per-sample allocation not given. For vaccine and placebo recipients, the sequenced repertoires came from samples collected on day 63 after the first injection. Between 29 July and 7 August 2020, Cohort 1b enrolled 20 to 30 adults aged 18-55 years at one site in Boston, USA. Ad26.COV2.S was a replication-incompetent adenovirus type 26 vector that expressed a prefusion-stabilized SARS-CoV-2 spike protein derived from the original Wuhan strain. TCRbeta CDR3 regions were sequenced with the immunoSEQ Assay. After extraction, genomic DNA underwent amplification by bias-controlled multiplex PCR, followed by high-throughput sequencing. Processing in the source paper ran as follows. To quantify the absolute abundance of every unique TCRbeta CDR3 region, sequences were collapsed and filtered. T cell fraction was estimated by normalization of TCRbeta template counts to usable DNA, with usable DNA being measured through amplification of reference genes present in all nucleated cells. Repertoire TCRs were annotated as SARS-CoV-2-specific by exact matching of V gene, CDR3 amino acid sequence and J gene to a known reactive TCR set. The reference SARS-CoV-2 TCR set was obtained from MIRA and was filtered for enrichment in COVID-19-positive ImmuneCODE repertoires, whereby public or cross-reactive TCRs were removed. Drawing on the MIRA antigens, annotated TCRs were analysed further at the level of specific ORF or position within ORF. Breadth was defined as the number of annotated unique rearrangements divided by the total number of unique productive rearrangements, and depth was defined as the summed frequency of the annotated unique rearrangements. Two-sided Wilcoxon rank-sum tests were applied when comparing TCR breadth between groups. As stored in TCRdb, this immuneACCESS dataset retains in-frame rearrangements with V and J assigned. A fraction of the clones does not appear; measured against another copy, unresolved V genes explain less than half of the discrepancy, and the remainder lacks a known reason. V and J calls and clone size are those listed in that table; D and trimming were worked out from the DNA. The sample table contains some 390,000 clones; only one count was recorded for around nine tenths of them. The ten largest clones take up roughly 3% of the sample.

In the case of this clone: Its antigen is unknown. No qualities accompany the bases; no much larger clone lies one base away.

Relative to germline, V is 5 bases shorter and J is 5 bases shorter, with 15 bases between their ends. The CDR3 contains 14 residues, cysteine and phenylalanine counted. The DNA shown is the 42-base CDR3, in frame from base 1. The germline V gene encodes CDR1 SEHNR and CDR2 FQNEAQ (reference sequence). General conclusions and limits of the study: Higher spike-specific TCR breadth was observed in Ad26.COV2.S recipients than in placebo recipients (P = 0.0014). Substantial breadth of spike-specific CD8+ and CD4+ T cell responses was reported after vaccination. Vaccine and placebo recipients had similar non-spike TCR breadth, a finding consistent with the vaccine containing only spike. Comparing responses between vaccine doses or regimens was not something the study was powered to do. The authors noted that the TCR breadth and depth analyses may have underestimated total T cell responses.

Sequenced here: peripheral blood, sampled in a trial of Ad26.COV2.S vaccine versus placebo. This chain is built from TRBV7-9 and TRBJ1-2; TRBD1 is possibly the D segment (5 matching bases). The receptor comes from a person between 18 and 59 years old who received the Ad26.COV2.S COVID-19 vaccine or a placebo. The DNA sequence is TGTGCCAGCAGCCCCCCCGGGGCACCGTATGGCTACACCTTC. Its amino acids are CASSPPGAPYGYTF.